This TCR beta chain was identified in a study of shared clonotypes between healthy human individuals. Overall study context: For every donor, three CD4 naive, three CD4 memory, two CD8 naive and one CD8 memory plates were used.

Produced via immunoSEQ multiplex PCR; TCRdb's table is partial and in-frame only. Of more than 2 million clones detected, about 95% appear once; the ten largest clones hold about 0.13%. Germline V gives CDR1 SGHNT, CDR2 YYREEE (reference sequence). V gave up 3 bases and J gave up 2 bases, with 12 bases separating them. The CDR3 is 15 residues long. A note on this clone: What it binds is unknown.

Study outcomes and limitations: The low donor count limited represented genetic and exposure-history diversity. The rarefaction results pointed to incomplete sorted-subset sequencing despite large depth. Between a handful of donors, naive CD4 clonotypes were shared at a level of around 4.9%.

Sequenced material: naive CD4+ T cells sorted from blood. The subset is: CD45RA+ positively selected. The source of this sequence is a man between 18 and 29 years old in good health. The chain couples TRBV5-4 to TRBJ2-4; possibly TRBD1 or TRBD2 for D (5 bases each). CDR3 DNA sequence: TGTGCCAGCAGCTACGATTCGGGACCCAAAAACATTCAGTACTTC. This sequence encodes CASSYDSGPKNIQYF.